The T cell receptor beta chain under discussion was sequenced for a study of spatial heterogeneity in lung cancer. Sample time point: blood at routine non-recurrence follow-up after resection. Germline assignment: CDR1 SGHRS and CDR2 YFSETQ. J was trimmed by 6 bases and V by 0 bases; bases with no gene match: 7. The CDR3 consists of 17 residues. This clonotype was seen only a few times. From the 5' RACE reads, TCRdb called clonotypes with MiXCR, one entry per CDR3 protein. Seen here are 40,000 to 50,000 distinct CDR3 sequences, over 9.5% observed once, and the top ten hold 15% to 20%. The sample consisted of PBMCs, taken at follow-up. J is TRBJ2-1 and V is TRBV5-1, with TRBD2 matching over 12 bases. This sequence was found in a female donor with early-stage non-small cell lung cancer. The CDR3 DNA follows: TGCGCCAGCAGCTTGGCGTCGACTAGCGGGGGCGGCAATGAGCAGTTCTTC. The encoded protein is CASSLASTSGGGNEQFF.